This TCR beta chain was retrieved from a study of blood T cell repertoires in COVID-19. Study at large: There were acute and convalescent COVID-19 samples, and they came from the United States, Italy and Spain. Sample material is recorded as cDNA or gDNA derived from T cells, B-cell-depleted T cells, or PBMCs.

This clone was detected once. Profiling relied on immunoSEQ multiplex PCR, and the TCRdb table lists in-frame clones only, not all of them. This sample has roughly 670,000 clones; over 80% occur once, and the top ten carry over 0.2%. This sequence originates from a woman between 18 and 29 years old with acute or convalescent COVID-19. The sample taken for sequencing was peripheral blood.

This CDR3 is CASGFPEGPNTEAFF. CDR3 sequence (DNA): TGTGCTAGTGGTTTCCCGGAGGGTCCGAACACTGAAGCTTTCTTT. The rearrangement joins TRBV12-5 to TRBJ1-1; D unclear. The V gene's germline CDR1 is LGHNT and CDR2 FRNRAP. The CDR3 consists of 15 residues. Between the trimmed V and J ends, which lost 3 bases and 1 base, there was a span of 12 bases.